These T cell receptor beta chains were read from a single sample in a study of OX40 agonist ivuxolimab in advanced cancers. The protocol was immunoSEQ multiplex PCR, while the TCRdb copy is restricted to in-frame clones and leaves out a portion. The repertoire holds about 86,000 clones, with roughly 92% as singletons. The sequenced sample was CD4+ or CD8+ T cells sorted from blood, obtained in a trial of the OX40 agonist ivuxolimab. These receptors all come from an adult with an advanced solid tumor such as melanoma, head and neck, liver or kidney cancer. Each CDR3 is given with its conserved first and last residue.

v_call,j_call,cdr3_aa
TRBV28,TRBJ1-5,CASKGVRQPQHF
TRBV27,TRBJ2-5,CASSSTGTAETQYF
TRBV18,TRBJ1-5,CASSPGGGNQPQHF
TRBV28,TRBJ2-2,CASSFRRGWAGELFF
TRBV5-4,TRBJ2-7,CASSSGTSGFYEQYF
TRBV10-1,TRBJ2-1,CASSDPGVAGNEQFF
TRBV28,TRBJ2-1,CASSLYRSGSTSGYFNEQFF
TRBV25-1,TRBJ1-1,CASSQTQNTEAFF
TRBV2,TRBJ1-3,CASSNSGNTIYF
TRBV5-6,TRBJ1-2,CASTGQEPYGYTF
TRBV2,TRBJ1-1,CASRDRGMNTEAFF
TRBV11-1,TRBJ2-7,CASSFGQTRGYEQYF
TRBV29-1,TRBJ2-1,CSVEPAERTSYNEQFF
TRBV19,TRBJ1-2,CASSGTGERRDGYTF
TRBV2,TRBJ2-3,CASSYEGLRADTQYF
TRBV28,TRBJ2-3,CASSTSTDTQYF
TRBV19,TRBJ1-4,CASSSGGGVSEKLFF
TRBV7-3,TRBJ2-1,CASSLTGTSAHNEQFF
TRBV28,TRBJ2-2,CASKRGTANTGELFF
TRBV19,TRBJ1-1,CASSTRESSTEAFF
TRBV6-1,TRBJ2-5,CASSEDGTGFETQYF
TRBV29-1,TRBJ2-7,CSVATGGSYEQYF
TRBV9,TRBJ2-5,CASSVGLVGGQTQYF
TRBV27,TRBJ2-7,CASSSGVVSSYEQYF
TRBV29-1,TRBJ2-1,CSVQLAGAAYNEQFF
TRBV5-6,TRBJ2-5,CASSQGTGRETQYF
TRBV6-5,TRBJ2-7,CASSYLAARGEQYF
TRBV10-1,TRBJ2-2,CASRRGTTGELFF
TRBV2,TRBJ1-5,CASSAQGLDQPQHF
TRBV28,TRBJ2-2,CASSYTGELFF
TRBV25-1,TRBJ2-6,CASSERAGANVLTF
TRBV30,TRBJ2-3,CAWNSGGTDTQYF
TRBV19,TRBJ1-2,CASTFRGDRSYGYTF
TRBV30,TRBJ1-1,CAWSVTGGTEAFF
TRBV2,TRBJ1-3,CASSARAGQTKRSSGNTIYF
TRBV7-3,TRBJ1-4,CASSFPDREAEATNEKLFF
TRBV19,TRBJ2-3,CASSIEGNSYTDTQYF
TRBV9,TRBJ1-1,CASSPRMEAGTEAFF
TRBV7-2,TRBJ2-1,CASSPSPGTASSYNEQFF
TRBV4-3,TRBJ1-1,CASSQVPETEAFF
TRBV19,TRBJ2-5,CASSSGGGQETQYF
TRBV19,TRBJ2-6,CATNAGTARSGANVLTF
TRBV5-5,TRBJ2-3,CASSLTWSIGTDTQYF
TRBV7-2,TRBJ2-5,CASSLAGRGLETQYF
TRBV19,TRBJ1-5,CASSTAHEVQPQHF
TRBV5-1,TRBJ2-1,CASSTTSGINNEQFF
TRBV19,TRBJ1-5,CASRRANQPQHF
TRBV10-3,TRBJ2-5,CAISEKVREKGETQYF
TRBV5-1,TRBJ1-4,CASSSGQGAEKLFF
TRBV9,TRBJ2-7,CASSVGGREFHEQYF
TRBV28,TRBJ2-3,CASSIQGSTDTQYF
TRBV4-1,TRBJ1-2,CASSQGSDRVEGYTF
TRBV7-6,TRBJ1-4,CASSLAGGAASNEKLFF
TRBV28,TRBJ2-7,CASSLGGTSGDSYEQYF
TRBV7-9,TRBJ2-5,CASSLGQQETQYF
TRBV19,TRBJ1-2,CATDGVFYGYTF
TRBV19,TRBJ2-5,CASSISQVQETQYF